Each of the 27 T cell receptor beta chains below was sequenced from the same sample in a study of identifying expanded T cells in peripheral blood. The repertoire was sequenced with immunoSEQ multiplex PCR; TCRdb's copy has only in-frame clones and lacks some. Of about 130,000 clones in the sample, roughly 90% were seen once. The specimen sequenced was blood. These receptors were collected from a person aged 18 to 75 in good health.

V gene TRBV7-3 combines with J gene TRBJ2-3, with 15 bases matching TRBD2. With 2 bases clipped from V and 2 bases from J, the junction kept 11 bases outside the gene matches. The CDR3 length is 20 residues. Germline V gene data show CDR1 as SGHTA and CDR2 as FQGTGA. The CDR3 bases are TGTGCCAGCAGCTTAGGGGGGACCGGGACTAGCGGGAGGCCCACAGATACGCAGTATTTT. It is translated as CASSLGGTGTSGRPTDTQYF.

The chain combines TRBV7-9 with TRBJ2-5; maybe TRBD2 (6 bases). V shed 1 base and J shed 4 bases, with 10 bases lying between them. CDR3 length equals 14 residues. Germline V gene lookup returns CDR1 SEHNR and CDR2 FQNEAQ (reference sequence). The DNA for the CDR3 is TGTGCCAGCAGCTTAGTTGGGGGAGGAGAGACCCAGTACTTC. Protein: CASSLVGGGETQYF.

The V and J genes are TRBV5-1 and TRBJ2-3; D is ambiguous. V was shortened by 4 bases and J by 2 bases, with 5 bases between the two germline ends. Germline CDR1 is SGHRS and CDR2 is YFSETQ. The CDR3 consists of 12 residues. CDR3 in amino acids: CASSPHTDTQYF. CDR3 sequence (DNA): TGCGCCAGCAGCCCCCACACAGATACGCAGTATTTT.

The gene calls are TRBV27 and TRBJ2-2; tentatively, D is TRBD1 or TRBD2 (5 bases each). This CDR3 contains 15 residues. Deletions cut 2 bases from V and 4 bases from J, with 11 bases between. CDR1 is MNHEY and CDR2 is SMNVEV in the germline V gene (reference sequence). The CDR3 DNA reads TGTGCCAGCAGTTTAGCCTACGGGGCCACCGGGGAGCTGTTTTTT. It specifies CASSLAYGATGELFF.

The chain couples TRBV11-3 to TRBJ2-1, with D maybe TRBD2 (5 bases). Trimming shortened V by 5 bases and J by 6 bases, and 14 bases separated the two germline ends. The germline V gene has CDR1 SGHNT and CDR2 YENEEA. The CDR3 sequence is 14 residues long. CDR3 protein: CASSPPGRPNEQFF. The CDR3 nucleotides read TGTGCCAGCAGCCCACCGGGGAGACCCAATGAGCAGTTCTTC.

This clone was seen more than once but under ten times. The gene calls are TRBV5-1 and TRBJ2-1, with no clear D. CDR1 and CDR2 (germline): SGHRS, YFSETQ. The CDR3 extends over 14 amino acids. Trimming left V 0 bases short and J 2 bases short, with 6 bases between. The DNA of the CDR3 is TGCGCCAGCAGCTTGGGACAAACCTACAATGAGCAGTTCTTC. Its translation is CASSLGQTYNEQFF.

The rearrangement joins TRBV5-8 to TRBJ1-4; possibly TRBD1 for D (6 bases). Trimming shortened V by 0 bases and J by 5 bases, and 14 bases separated the two germline ends. Per the germline V gene, CDR1 is SGHTS and CDR2 is YDEGEE. This CDR3 has 16 residues. The chain's CDR3 is CASSLGQVAYNEKLFF. The CDR3 DNA follows: TGTGCCAGCAGCTTGGGACAGGTCGCCTACAATGAAAAACTGTTTTTT.

This clone was seen a handful of times. The chain recombines TRBV19 with TRBJ1-1; D gene ambiguous. Germline CDR1 reads LNHDA; CDR2 reads SQIVND (reference sequence). Trimming took off 4 bases at V and 7 bases at J, with 10 bases between the two ends. CDR3 size: 12 residues. The CDR3 reads CASSRWLNEAFF. The CDR3 nucleotides are TGTGCCAGTAGTAGATGGTTAAATGAAGCTTTCTTT. Variable domain in full (rest from reference TRBV19 and TRBJ1-1): DGGITQSPKYLFRKEGQNVTLSCEQNLNHDAMYWYRQDPGQGLRLIYYSQIVNDFQKGDIAEGYSVSREKKESFPLTVTSAQKNPTAFYLCASSRWLNEAFFGQGTRLTVV.

This clone was recorded only once. The chain links TRBV5-5 to TRBJ1-1, with 9 bases lining up with TRBD1. The CDR3 spans 15 residues. Per the germline V gene, CDR1 is SGHKS and CDR2 is YYEKEE (reference sequence). V lost 4 bases, J lost 5 bases, and 9 bases stayed unmatched. This chain's CDR3 is CASSDPGTGRTEAFF. The CDR3 DNA follows: TGTGCCAGCAGCGATCCCGGGACAGGGCGGACTGAAGCTTTCTTT.

V and J are TRBV5-1 and TRBJ1-1; TRBD1 is a possible D gene (5 bases). Germline CDR1 is SGHRS and CDR2 is YFSETQ. Trimming pared 4 bases from V and 4 bases from J, leaving 11 bases between. The length of the CDR3 is 13 residues. DNA of the CDR3: TGCGCCAGCAGCCTAGACAGAATCACTGAAGCTTTCTTT. It translates to CASSLDRITEAFF.

This clone was seen a single time. The V gene is TRBV11-2, the J gene TRBJ2-2, with a tentative D call TRBD1 (5 bases). Looked up from germline, CDR1 is SGHAT and CDR2 is FQNNGV. Trimming left V 2 bases short and J 2 bases short, with 12 bases between. CDR3 size: 16 residues. CDR3 sequence: CASSLFGQINTGELFF. The CDR3 DNA reads as TGTGCCAGCAGCTTATTCGGACAAATTAACACCGGGGAGCTGTTTTTT.

This clone was detected only a few times. The chain couples TRBV10-3 to TRBJ2-5, with D perhaps matching TRBD1 or TRBD2 (5 bases each). This CDR3 has 16 residues. CDR1 is ENHRY and CDR2 is SYGVKD in the germline V gene. Trimming removed 1 base from V and 2 bases from J, with 14 bases in between. CDR3 bases: TGTGCCATCAGTGAGTTGGGGGTTGGTGAGCAAGAGACCCAGTACTTC. This encodes CAISELGVGEQETQYF.

The chain couples TRBV11-3 to TRBJ2-5; TRBD1 matches at 7 bases. V shed 1 base and J 0 bases; nucleotides not matched to a gene: 8. This CDR3 is built from 17 residues. Germline CDR1 and CDR2: SGHNT and YENEEA. CDR3 sequence (DNA): TGTGCCAGCAGCTTAGGGGCTTGGACAGGCCACCAAGAGACCCAGTACTTC. Translated: CASSLGAWTGHQETQYF.

V and J are TRBV6-6 and TRBJ1-1, with 8 nucleotides matching TRBD1. The CDR3 is 14 amino acids. The ends lost 4 bases at V and 7 bases at J; junction bases unmatched: 8. Germline CDR1 MNHNY, CDR2 SVGAGI (reference sequence). Here the CDR3 reads CASSSSTGEDEAFF. CDR3 in DNA: TGTGCCAGCAGTTCCTCGACAGGGGAAGATGAAGCTTTCTTT.

V and J are TRBV6-6 and TRBJ1-4; 7 nucleotides match TRBD1. The CDR3 totals 12 residues. The V segment lost 5 bases and the J segment 10 bases; nucleotides outside the gene matches: 4. The V gene's germline CDR1 is MNHNY and CDR2 SVGAGI (reference sequence). CDR3 loop: CASSNDRVKLFF. In nucleotides, the CDR3 is TGTGCCAGCAGTAACGACAGGGTAAAACTGTTTTTT.

The chain uses TRBV5-6 and TRBJ2-3; 15 bases agree with TRBD2. The V gene's germline CDR1 is SGHDT and CDR2 YYEEEE. J lost 9 bases, V lost 5 bases, and 7 bases had no gene match. CDR3 length: 15 residues. The CDR3 loop reads CASSPQGLAGGTQYF. The CDR3 nucleotides are TGTGCCAGCAGTCCCCAGGGACTAGCGGGAGGCACGCAGTATTTT.

The chain carries TRBV10-1 and TRBJ1-2, with 9 bases aligning to TRBD1. The germline gives CDR1 WNHNN, CDR2 SYGVQD (reference sequence). J gave up 4 bases and V 0 bases, and 0 bases lay outside the gene matches. The CDR3 length is 14 residues. CDR3 bases: TGCGCCAGCAGTGAGTCGGACAGGGGCTATGGCTACACCTTC. This codes for CASSESDRGYGYTF.

The chain uses TRBV7-9 and TRBJ2-5; 7 positions match TRBD1. The CDR3 is made up of 12 amino acids. Germline trimming cut 5 bases from V and 3 bases from J; bases unmatched to any gene: 0. Germline lookup yields CDR1 SEHNR and CDR2 FQNEAQ (reference sequence). CDR3 nucleotide sequence: TGTGCCAGCAGCCAGGGGGAAGAGACCCAGTACTTC. Translation gives CASSQGEETQYF.

This chain joins TRBV13 and TRBJ1-4, with D possibly being TRBD1 (5 bases). The germline gives CDR1 PRHDT, CDR2 FYEKMQ (reference sequence). This CDR3 contains 15 residues. The V gene lost 0 bases and the J gene lost 12 bases, with 17 bases spanning the gap. The CDR3: CASSLGSLGRQELFF. In DNA, the CDR3 is TGTGCCAGCAGCTTAGGCAGCCTGGGGCGGCAGGAACTGTTTTTT.

The V call is TRBV7-9, the J call TRBJ2-3, with 7 bases that match TRBD1. From germline, CDR1 is SEHNR and CDR2 FQNEAQ (reference sequence). This CDR3 has 15 residues. Trimming took 10 bases from V and 0 from J; bases not matched to a gene: 10. CDR3 loop: CATPQGVASTDTQYF. CDR3 nucleotides: TGTGCCACCCCTCAGGGGGTTGCCAGCACAGATACGCAGTATTTT.

This clone was counted once. The chain has TRBV28 and TRBJ1-5; D unresolved. Trimming shortened V by 2 bases and J by 7 bases, and 6 bases separated the two germline ends. This CDR3 has 12 residues. Germline V lookup: CDR1 MDHEN, CDR2 SYDVKM. CDR3 amino acids: CASSLEGQPQHF. The CDR3 DNA follows: TGTGCCAGCAGTTTAGAGGGACAGCCCCAGCATTTT.

V is TRBV5-1 and J is TRBJ1-1, with D tentatively TRBD1 (5 bases). V lost 1 base and J lost 0, with 13 bases in between. The CDR3 has 16 residues. Germline values: CDR1 SGHRS, CDR2 YFSETQ. CDR3 residues: CASSLLIGAMNTEAFF. As DNA, the CDR3 is TGCGCCAGCAGCTTGTTAATTGGGGCCATGAACACTGAAGCTTTCTTT.

The chain uses TRBV29-1 and TRBJ1-1; 7 positions agree with TRBD1. The V segment lost 4 bases and the J segment 0 bases; nucleotides outside the gene matches: 8. The CDR3 spans 15 residues. In germline, CDR1 is SQVTM, CDR2 ANQGSEA. The CDR3 region has the DNA TGCAGCGTTGGGCAGGGGGGCAGGGTGAACACTGAAGCTTTCTTT. This translates into CSVGQGGRVNTEAFF. The entire variable domain, with the rest obtained from reference TRBV29-1 and TRBJ1-1, is as follows: SAVISQKPSRDICQRGTSLTIQCQVDSQVTMMFWYRQQPGQSLTLIATANQGSEATYESGFVIDKFPISRPNLTFSTLTVSNMSPEDSSIYLCSVGQGGRVNTEAFFGQGTRLTVV.

This chain joins TRBV7-8 and TRBJ1-3; a weak D match, TRBD1 (5 bases). The germline CDR1 and CDR2 sequences are SGHVS and FQNEAQ. Deletions cut 5 bases from V and 4 bases from J, with 15 bases between. There are 15 residues in the CDR3. The CDR3 protein is CASSPREGIGNTIYF. In nucleotides, the CDR3 is TGTGCCAGCAGCCCTCGGGAGGGGATCGGAAACACCATATATTTT.

Within the sample, this clone is medium-sized (0.01 to 0.1%). The chain employs TRBV6-1 and TRBJ1-5; the D is unclear. CDR1 is MNHNS and CDR2 is SASEGT in the germline V gene. V shed 5 bases and J shed 0 bases, with 11 bases lying between them. The CDR3 covers 15 residues. The CDR3: CASSTDGYSNQPQHF. CDR3 in DNA: TGTGCCAGCAGTACCGACGGCTATAGCAATCAGCCCCAGCATTTT.

The gene calls are TRBV2 and TRBJ2-7; 9 positions match TRBD1. Germline loops: CDR1 SNHLY, CDR2 FYNNEI. Losses at the gene ends were 6 bases for V and 4 bases for J; bases not matched to a gene: 4. This CDR3 has 13 residues. CDR3 bases: TGTGCCAGCAGCCGACAGGGGGAGTACGAGCAGTACTTC. Its translation: CASSRQGEYEQYF. Variable domain in full (rest from reference TRBV2 and TRBJ2-7): EPEVTQTPSHQVTQMGQEVILRCVPISNHLYFYWYRQILGQKVEFLVSFYNNEISEKSEIFDDQFSVERPDGSNFTLKIRSTKLEDSAMYFCASSRQGEYEQYFGPGTRLTVT.

This chain connects TRBV19 to TRBJ2-1; D uncertain. CDR1 is LNHDA and CDR2 is SQIVND in the germline V gene (reference sequence). The CDR3 extends over 13 amino acids. The V gene lost 4 bases and the J gene lost 0 bases, with 4 bases spanning the gap. The CDR3 DNA reads as TGTGCCAGTAGTACAGGCTCCTACAATGAGCAGTTCTTC. Protein product: CASSTGSYNEQFF. The full variable domain, its missing parts supplied by reference TRBV19 and TRBJ2-1, is DGGITQSPKYLFRKEGQNVTLSCEQNLNHDAMYWYRQDPGQGLRLIYYSQIVNDFQKGDIAEGYSVSREKKESFPLTVTSAQKNPTAFYLCASSTGSYNEQFFGPGTRLTVL.